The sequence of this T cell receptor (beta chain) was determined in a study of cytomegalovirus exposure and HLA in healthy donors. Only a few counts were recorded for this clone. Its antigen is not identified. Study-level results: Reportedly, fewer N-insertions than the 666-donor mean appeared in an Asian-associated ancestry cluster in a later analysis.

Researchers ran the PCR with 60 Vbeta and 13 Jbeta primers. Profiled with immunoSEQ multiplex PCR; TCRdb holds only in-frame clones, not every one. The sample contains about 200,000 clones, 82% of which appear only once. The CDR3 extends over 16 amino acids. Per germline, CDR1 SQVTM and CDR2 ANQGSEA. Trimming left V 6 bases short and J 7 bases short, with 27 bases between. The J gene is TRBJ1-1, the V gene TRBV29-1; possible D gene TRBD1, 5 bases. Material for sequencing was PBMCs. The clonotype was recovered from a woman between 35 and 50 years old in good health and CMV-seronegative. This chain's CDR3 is CSVAGIRGVSRGEAFF. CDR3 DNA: TGCAGCGTCGCAGGAATCCGGGGGGTAAGTCGCGGTGAAGCTTTCTTT. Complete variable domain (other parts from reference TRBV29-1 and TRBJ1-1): SAVISQKPSRDICQRGTSLTIQCQVDSQVTMMFWYRQQPGQSLTLIATANQGSEATYESGFVIDKFPISRPNLTFSTLTVSNMSPEDSSIYLCSVAGIRGVSRGEAFFGQGTRLTVV.